Listed below are T cell receptor beta chains from one sample, sequenced in a study of shared clonotypes between healthy human individuals. Using immunoSEQ multiplex PCR, the repertoire was profiled, and TCRdb retains in-frame clones only, with some absent. The sample contains 2 million to 2.5 million clones, approximately 93% of which appear only once. Input material: naive CD4+ T cells from PBMCs. The source is a man younger than 35 in good health. Some clones in this sample may be carry-over from other donors' samples. Each CDR3 is given with its conserved first and last residue. A D gene is named only where the DNA matches it firmly. For some rows the clone size is stated as once, few or many, or as a class when expanded; others skip it.

d_gene,abundance,j_gene,v_gene,CDR3aa,CDR3nt
-,-,TRBJ1-5,TRBV15,CATSRDTPITGGQPQHF,TGTGCCACCAGCAGAGATACACCAATCACCGGGGGCCAGCCCCAGCATTTT
-,few,TRBJ1-1,TRBV30,CAWSREGSEAFF,TGTGCCTGGAGTCGGGAAGGATCTGAAGCTTTCTTT
-,-,TRBJ1-4,TRBV6-6,CASSYSPSEKLFF,TGTGCCAGCAGTTACTCCCCCTCCGAAAAACTGTTTTTT
TRBD2,-,TRBJ2-7,TRBV6-6,CASRTVSGRVSYEQYF,TGTGCCAGCAGGACCGTAAGCGGGAGGGTGTCATACGAGCAGTACTTC
TRBD2,-,TRBJ2-3,TRBV19,CASRFSGRTDTQYF,TGTGCCAGTAGGTTTAGCGGGAGGACCGATACGCAGTATTTT
-,-,TRBJ1-5,TRBV29-1,CSVGLGNSNQPQHF,TGCAGCGTTGGATTGGGAAATAGCAATCAGCCCCAGCATTTT
-,-,TRBJ2-7,TRBV5-8,CASSGKDRTEQYF,TGTGCCAGCAGCGGAAAGGACAGAACCGAGCAGTACTTC
-,-,TRBJ2-1,TRBV5-4,CASSYPDPRRRDEQFF,TGTGCCAGCAGCTACCCGGACCCAAGACGTCGCGATGAGCAGTTCTTC
-,-,TRBJ2-2,TRBV19,CASSMDRVTGELFF,TGTGCCAGTAGTATGGACAGAGTTACCGGGGAGCTGTTTTTT
-,-,TRBJ1-3,TRBV5-1,CASSLTGLAGNTIYF,TGCGCCAGCAGCCTTACAGGCTTAGCTGGAAACACCATATATTTT
-,-,TRBJ2-7,TRBV7-9,CASSLVILGSAPTEEQYF,TGTGCCAGCAGCTTAGTCATTCTGGGTTCAGCCCCTACTGAAGAGCAGTACTTC